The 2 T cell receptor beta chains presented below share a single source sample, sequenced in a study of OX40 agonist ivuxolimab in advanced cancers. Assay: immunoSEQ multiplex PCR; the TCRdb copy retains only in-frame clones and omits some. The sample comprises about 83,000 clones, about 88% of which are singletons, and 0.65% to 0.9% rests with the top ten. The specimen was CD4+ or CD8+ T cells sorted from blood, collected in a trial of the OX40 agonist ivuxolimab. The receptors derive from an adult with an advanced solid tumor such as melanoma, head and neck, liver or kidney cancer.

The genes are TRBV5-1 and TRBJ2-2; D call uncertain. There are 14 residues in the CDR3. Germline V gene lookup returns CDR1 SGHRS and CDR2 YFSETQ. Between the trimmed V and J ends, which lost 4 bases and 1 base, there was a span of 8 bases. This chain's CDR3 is CASSLGMNTGELFF. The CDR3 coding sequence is TGCGCCAGCAGCCTAGGGATGAACACCGGGGAGCTGTTTTTT.

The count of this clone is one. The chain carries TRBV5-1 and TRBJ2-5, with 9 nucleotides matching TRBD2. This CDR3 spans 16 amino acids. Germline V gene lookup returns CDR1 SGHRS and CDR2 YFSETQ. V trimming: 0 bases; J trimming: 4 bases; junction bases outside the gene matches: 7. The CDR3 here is CASSLAPTSGLETQYF. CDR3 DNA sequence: TGCGCCAGCAGCTTGGCCCCGACTAGCGGACTAGAGACCCAGTACTTC.